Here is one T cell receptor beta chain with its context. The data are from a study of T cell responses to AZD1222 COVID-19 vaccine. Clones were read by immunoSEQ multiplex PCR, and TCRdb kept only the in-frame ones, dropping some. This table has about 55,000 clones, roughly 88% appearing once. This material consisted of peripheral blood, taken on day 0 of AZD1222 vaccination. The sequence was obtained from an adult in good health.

CDR3 residues: CASSLGTSQETQYF. CDR3 nucleotides: TGTGCCAGCAGCCTCGGGACTAGCCAAGAGACCCAGTACTTC. V is TRBV7-9 and J is TRBJ2-5; 8 bases line up with TRBD2. The CDR3 is 14 residues long. With 5 bases clipped from V and 1 base from J, the junction kept 3 bases outside the gene matches. Germline V gene sequence: CDR1 SEHNR, CDR2 FQNEAQ (reference sequence).